Detailed here is one TCR beta chain. This clone has just a few counts. The target of this receptor is not known. The input lacks base qualities; no much larger clone sits a single base away. The library was made by the immunoSEQ multiplex PCR assay. A mixture of 60 forward primers for TCR Vbeta segments and 13 reverse primers for TCR Jbeta segments was used in the multiplex PCR. Amplification of the CDR3 region of rearranged TCR beta genes was performed with a multiplex PCR assay on genomic DNA. Amplified TCR beta libraries were sequenced as 87-base-pair reads on the Illumina HiSeq System. For the original study's pipeline: A later analysis tallied 80 million to 95 million unique TCR beta chains across the 666 repertoires, and some 10 million of those chains were shared by two or more donors. Raw reads were error-corrected and collapsed into unique sequences with a nearest-neighbor algorithm that merged closely related sequences to remove PCR and sequencing errors. V, D and J gene segments were assigned by aligning CDR3 sequences to IMGT reference sequences. Each retained sequence needed at least a six-nucleotide match to both a V gene segment and a J gene segment. Rearrangements were called productive when the CDR3 lacked stop codons and stayed in frame with V and J; all others were non-productive. Following IMGT convention, CDR3 was defined as the stretch from the second conserved V-encoded cysteine to the conserved J-encoded phenylalanine. The earlier analysis of a few hundred of the donors excluded sequences that lacked an unambiguous match to a single V gene segment. An earlier analysis of a few hundred of the donors called V segments functional above 56.7% productive rearrangements and segregating when the between-donor standard deviation exceeded 5%. A statistical classification framework was built to diagnose cytomegalovirus status from the catalog of TCR beta chain sequences. A later analysis assigned V and J genes by comparing TCR nucleotide sequences with IMGT/GENE-DB human TR gene sequences. In a later analysis, CDR3 sequences and most-parsimonious VDJ recombination scenarios were assigned using the TCRdist pipeline. A later analysis defined each TCR beta chain by its CDR3 amino acid sequence plus V-gene family, and excluded reads lacking a unique V-gene family. As a way to deal with suspected cross-contamination and a sequencing artifact, a later analysis dropped 640 or so nucleotide sequences that were highly shared and had low generation probability. In a later analysis, a clonal expansion index for each public chain was calculated from normalized within-repertoire ranks of inferred template counts. In a later analysis, generation probabilities were computed with a VDJ recombination model fitted to out-of-frame rearrangements, and the resulting probabilities were checked against IGoR. In a later analysis, TCR-TCR, TCR-HLA and TCR-CMV co-occurrence was scored with hypergeometric tests, and a repertoire-size bias correction was applied to TCR pairs. In a later analysis, false discovery rates were estimated by permuting HLA or CMV assignments 20 times. In a later analysis, co-occurring TCRs were grouped using DBSCAN, with TCRdist sequence similarity added in when clustering inside HLA-allele-positive subsets. Repertoires with fewer than 30,000 or more than 120,000 public chains, plus five repertoires with anomalous nucleotide sharing, were excluded from co-occurrence clustering. In TCRdb, the immuneACCESS table is reduced to in-frame sequences with V and J assigned. These tables do not hold every clone; where another copy was compared, an unresolved V gene accounts for under half, and the others remain unexplained. V, J and clone size derive from that table, while D and trimming were established from the DNA sequence. The sample contains around 130,000 clones, around four fifths of them found a single time. 1% to 1.5% of the sample belongs to the ten largest clones.

Including cysteine and phenylalanine, the CDR3 has 16 amino acids. The read is trimmed to its CDR3 DNA, 48 bases read in frame from base 1. V has 1 base trimmed and J has 2 bases trimmed; junction bases matching no gene number 4. CDR1 LGHNA and CDR2 YNFKEQ are derived from the germline V gene. The sample belongs to a study of cytomegalovirus exposure and HLA in healthy donors (dated by TCRdb to the late 2010s). In terms of the full investigation: An earlier analysis of some 500 of the donors reported approximately 300 Gb of sequence data and 117 million unique TCR beta sequences from 150 million to 200 million T cells. Approximately 300 gigabases of sequencing data and 70 million to 85 million unique TCR sequences were included in an early release covering roughly 600 HLA-typed donors. The genetic ancestry cluster associated with self-reported Caucasian donors included 81% of the 398 genotyped donors. The aim of the study was to test whether cataloging public T cell receptors could identify signatures of past pathogen exposure. Using immunosequencing, the study profiled T cell repertoires from 666 subjects and related those repertoires to cytomegalovirus serostatus. Along with the approximately 670-subject first cohort, a separate validation cohort of roughly 110 different subjects was used. To predict cytomegalovirus infection status, the study brought together high-throughput TCR immunosequencing, statistical association of individual TCRs with disease status, and machine learning. A later analysis re-examined previously published TCR beta repertoires from 500 to 700 donors and added high-resolution HLA genotyping to investigate patterns of TCR occurrence. Rather than using new phenotypic data, the later analysis identified candidate immune exposures from TCR beta sequences and from how often those sequences occurred across donors. To decide whether each TCR beta V gene segment behaved as functional or pseudogenic, an earlier analysis of some 570 of the donors relied on high-throughput TCR beta sequencing. Alongside the repertoire data, information on donor age, sex, ethnicity and CMV serostatus was compiled. A later genetic analysis used genome-wide SNP genotypes for about 60% of the roughly 700 donors, treating that subset as a discovery cohort. Every repertoire in the discovery cohort had been generated on one and the same sequencing platform. HLA typing included class I and class II loci at four-digit resolution. The number of donors typed differed by locus, with about 620-630 for A, B, C, DRB1 and DQB1, approximately 500 for DQA1, 600 to 610 for DPA1, and over 400 for DPB1. Because of strong linkage in the cohort, four or five DR-DQ haplotypes were treated as single units for association and clustering. On average, 235,054 unique TCR beta nucleotide sequences were sequenced per donor among roughly 430 genotyped donors of the cohort, with 15% to 20% of those sequences being non-productive. Study-level results and caveats: In a later analysis, TCR association rates were found to vary across HLA loci, with the most associated TCRs seen for DRB1 alleles and the fewest for HLA-C alleles. For the cohort, immune exposure information was limited to CMV serostatus. In a later analysis, HLA-associated TCR beta chains showed more clonal expansion and lower generation probabilities than non-associated chains that were equally common. Only TCR beta chains were sequenced in this cohort, and the absence of alpha or paired-chain data limited detectable features. Strong co-occurrence of HLA alleles, especially DR and DQ, made assigning TCR associations to individual alleles difficult. Some 16 rarely observed V segments, including chromosome 9 orphons, were excluded from the earlier analysis of about 500 of the donors because counts were too low. In an earlier analysis of more than 500 of the donors, most TCR beta V segments appeared in productive rearrangements about 90% or about 30% of the time, broadly matching IMGT annotations. Across donors, most TCR sequences were observed very rarely, whereas some public TCRs were present in many individuals. Sequencing depth was assumed to be roughly uniform across donors in the presence/absence analyses, though that assumption may not hold. In vitro tests confirmed that a few of the cytomegalovirus-associated TCR beta chains recognize cytomegalovirus antigens. Because HLA typing was missing for some donors at each locus, association tests included only the typed subset. A further reported finding was that TCR beta sequences accurately predicted the HLA-A and HLA-B alleles for most subjects in the first cohort. It was suggested by the authors that the approach could potentially be generalized to other disease states and immunological phenotypes. A cluster of highly shared sequence variants was judged likely to represent a technical artifact of the sequencing pipeline. The study gave a list of over 150 TCR beta chains associated with cytomegalovirus. V-gene and J-gene trimming of TCR beta chains was associated with a missense DCLRE1C variant in a later genetic analysis, and the association was replicated in an independent cohort. Compared with the approximately 670-donor mean, donors in an Asian-associated ancestry cluster had fewer N-insertions in productive TCRs, according to a later genetic analysis. At a false discovery rate of 0.05, a later analysis linked around 17,000 TCR beta sequences to specific HLA alleles. Some IMGT-functional V segments, including TRBV6-2 and TRBV6-3, could not be distinguished by the 87-base-pair reads and were therefore excluded. Linkage disequilibrium might explain the correlated functional status among segregating V segments, but an unknown experimental factor could not be excluded. A later analysis reported that several top co-occurrence clusters appeared linked to parvovirus B19, influenza, CMV and Epstein-Barr virus. In both the original and validation cohorts, the classifier was reported to diagnose cytomegalovirus status with high specificity and sensitivity. Most CMV-associated TCR beta chains appeared to be HLA-restricted in a later analysis, and the HLA associations seemed to be driven largely by CMV exposure.

The cohort comprised fewer than 700 healthy bone marrow donors. Cohort members were all nominally healthy when sampled, although unrecorded immune exposures were likely present. The donor was CMV seronegative and was included in the group of around 320 seronegative cohort members. A peripheral blood sample was collected from each donor, and TCR beta sequencing was performed on peripheral blood mononuclear cells. The Qiagen DNeasy Blood Extraction Kit was used to extract genomic DNA from the blood cell samples. This chain joins TRBV4-2 to TRBJ2-3, with TRBD1 matching 9 junction bases. The receptor was isolated from a boy between 10 and 17 years old in good health and CMV-seronegative. Material: PBMCs. DNA sequence: TGTGCCAGCAGCCAAGCCGGGACAGGGACCACAGATACGCAGTATTTT. Its coded protein is CASSQAGTGTTDTQYF.